These 18 T cell receptor beta chains share one sample of origin, sequenced in a study of chemoradiotherapy in HPV16-positive cancers. Assay used: immunoSEQ multiplex PCR; TCRdb lists only in-frame clones, some missing. The sample carries 20,000 to 25,000 clones, 70% to 90% recorded once. This specimen consisted of blood, obtained from a patient who underwent chemoradiotherapy. These receptors all stem from a human donor with HPV-associated anogenital cancer.

The rearrangement joins TRBV5-6 to TRBJ2-2; no reliable D call. This CDR3 is 13 amino acids long. Trimming left V 3 bases short and J 1 base short, with 4 bases between. From germline, CDR1 is SGHDT and CDR2 YYEEEE. This CDR3 reads CASSYKNTGELFF. CDR3 sequence (DNA): TGTGCCAGCAGCTATAAGAACACCGGGGAGCTGTTTTTT.

This chain uses TRBV6-5 with TRBJ2-3, with D possibly matching TRBD2 (5 bases). This CDR3 comprises 14 residues. Germline CDR1 is MNHEY and CDR2 is SVGAGI. Trimming shortened V by 6 bases and J by 7 bases, and 17 bases separated the two germline ends. The CDR3 DNA reads as TGTGCCAGCAGCCCCATTCGACGGGGTAATACGCAGTATTTT. Amino acids: CASSPIRRGNTQYF.

The chain links TRBV27 to TRBJ2-3, with D maybe TRBD2 (6 bases). Trimming cost V 5 bases and J 2 bases, with 23 bases left between them. The germline CDR1 and CDR2 sequences are MNHEY and SMNVEV (reference sequence). The CDR3 has 18 amino acids. CDR3 residues: CASSTPRGSGSDTDTQYF. CDR3 nucleotides: TGTGCCAGCAGTACGCCTCGGGGGAGCGGGTCCGACACAGATACGCAGTATTTT.

The rearrangement uses TRBV5-4 and TRBJ1-6; D call uncertain. The ends were cut back, 5 bases at V and 10 bases at J, with 19 bases in the middle. Germline lookup yields CDR1 SGHNT and CDR2 YYREEE (reference sequence). The CDR3 consists of 15 residues. The DNA of the CDR3 is TGTGCCAGCAGGCCTGCTCACCAGGTTGGGTCACCCCTCCACTTT. Encoded protein: CASRPAHQVGSPLHF.

This clone showed up just a few times. The J gene is TRBJ1-2, the V gene TRBV6-1, with 10 nucleotides matching TRBD1. Germline V gives CDR1 MNHNS, CDR2 SASEGT. J lost 8 bases, V lost 6 bases, and 9 bases had no gene match. This CDR3 spans 14 amino acids. The CDR3 nucleotides read TGTGCCAGCAGGCCCCGACAGGGGGCAACGGGCTACACCTTC. It specifies CASRPRQGATGYTF.

The J gene is TRBJ1-5, the V gene TRBV5-6; D is uncertain. Trimming pared 0 bases from V and 1 base from J, leaving 8 bases between. The CDR3 loop spans 15 amino acids. CDR1 and CDR2 from the germline V gene are SGHDT and YYEEEE. The CDR3 bases are TGTGCCAGCAGCTTGGCGGGTATAAGCAATCAGCCCCAGCATTTT. This codes for CASSLAGISNQPQHF. Complete variable domain (other parts from reference TRBV5-6 and TRBJ1-5): DAGVTQSPTHLIKTRGQQVTLRCSPKSGHDTVSWYQQALGQGPQFIFQYYEEEERQRGNFPDRFSGHQFPNYSSELNVNALLLGDSALYLCASSLAGISNQPQHFGDGTRLSIL.

This clone was picked up one time. The chain uses TRBV7-9 and TRBJ2-7; D may be TRBD1 (6 bases). The V and J ends lost 5 bases and 3 bases respectively, with 14 bases between them. Germline CDR1 and CDR2: SEHNR and FQNEAQ (reference sequence). The CDR3 has 14 amino acids. CDR3: CASSPTRDNYEQYF. CDR3 DNA sequence: TGTGCCAGCAGCCCTACCAGGGACAACTACGAGCAGTACTTC.

The J gene is TRBJ1-5, the V gene TRBV4-3; 7 bases match TRBD1. V lost 0 bases and J lost 7; bases outside the gene matches: 9. Germline V CDR1 and CDR2: LGHNA, YSLEER. There are 16 residues in the CDR3. For the CDR3, the DNA is TGCGCCAGCAGCCAAGATATGAGACAGGGAGGCCAGCCCCAGCATTTT. As protein: CASSQDMRQGGQPQHF.

Comments on this clone: At one end the junction does not follow the germline gene, possibly because of a read error. J is TRBJ2-7 and V is TRBV4-3; 9 nucleotides align to TRBD1. The CDR3 consists of 15 residues. Germline CDR1 LGHNA, CDR2 YSLEER. The CDR3 DNA reads as TGCGCCAGCAGCCAGACGGACAGGGGCTCCGACGAGCAGTACTTC. This translates into CASSQTDRGSDEQYF.

This clone has just a few counts. This chain links TRBV7-2 with TRBJ1-5; no reliable D call. The CDR3 runs to 13 residues. CDR1 and CDR2 (germline): SGHTA, FQGNSA. The V end lost 3 bases, the J end lost 7 bases, and 10 bases lay between the germline ends. The CDR3 DNA reads TGTGCCAGCAGCTTCTCCCGAGAACAGCCCCAGCATTTT. This gives the protein CASSFSREQPQHF. Supplemented by reference TRBV7-2 and TRBJ1-5, the full variable domain reads GAGVSQSPSNKVTEKGKDVELRCDPISGHTALYWYRQSLGQGLEFLIYFQGNSAPDKSGLPSDRFSAERTGGSVSTLTIQRTQQEDSAVYLCASSFSREQPQHFGDGTRLSIL.

The chain links TRBV7-2 to TRBJ2-1, with TRBD2 matching over 9 bases. After removal of 4 bases from V and 12 bases from J, the junction contained 16 bases not matched to a gene. The CDR3 totals 16 residues. Germline CDR1 reads SGHTA; CDR2 reads FQGNSA. The CDR3 is CASSSKAGGRFGGQFF. In nucleotides, the CDR3 is TGTGCCAGCAGCTCAAAAGCGGGGGGCAGGTTCGGGGGGCAGTTCTTC.

CDR3 region: CASSPTGASNEKLFF. The CDR3 nucleotides read TGCGCCAGCAGCCCCACAGGGGCTTCTAATGAAAAACTGTTTTTT. The gene calls are TRBV5-1 and TRBJ1-4; 7 bases agree with TRBD1. The CDR3 sequence is 15 residues long. V was clipped by 4 bases and J by 3 bases; unmatched bases: 6. Germline CDR1 SGHRS, CDR2 YFSETQ.

V gene TRBV10-2 combines with J gene TRBJ1-2, with a tentative D call TRBD1 (6 bases). Trimming left V 10 bases short and J 1 base short, with 16 bases between. Germline CDR1 WSHSY, CDR2 SAAADI. CDR3 length: 14 amino acids. The CDR3 sequence is CAILRDTDNYGYTF. CDR3 DNA sequence: TGCGCCATCCTCCGGGACACCGATAACTATGGCTACACCTTC.

The chain has TRBV4-1 and TRBJ1-4; D gene unclear. Per germline, CDR1 MGHRA and CDR2 YSYEKL. This CDR3 spans 15 amino acids. The CDR3 DNA sequence: TGCGCAGCAGCCCCCACACCAGCAACTAATGAAAAACTGTTTTTT. Protein product: CAAAPTPATNEKLFF.

The chain carries TRBV25-1 and TRBJ2-5; 11 bases line up with TRBD2. The CDR3 contains 15 residues. Germline CDR1 and CDR2: MGHDK and SYGVNS. With 2 bases clipped from V and 2 bases from J, the junction kept 1 base outside the gene matches. The CDR3 protein is CASSEPSGGQETQYF. CDR3 DNA sequence: TGTGCCAGCAGTGAACCTAGCGGGGGGCAAGAGACCCAGTACTTC.

The gene calls are TRBV28 and TRBJ2-3, with D hard to call. The CDR3 covers 14 residues. Between the trimmed V and J ends, which lost 3 bases and 1 base, there was a span of 8 bases. Germline V gene data show CDR1 as MDHEN and CDR2 as SYDVKM. The chain's CDR3 is CASSFDRRTDTQYF. For the CDR3, the DNA is TGTGCCAGCAGTTTTGATCGGCGCACAGATACGCAGTATTTT.

The chain recombines TRBV7-2 with TRBJ2-3; D is uncertain. The V end lost 3 bases, the J end lost 6 bases, and 16 bases lay between the germline ends. Germline-derived CDR1 and CDR2 are SGHTA and FQGNSA. The CDR3 length is 15 residues. The CDR3 DNA reads TGTGCCAGCAGCTTTTCGAGCAGAGAGTTGGATACGCAGTATTTT. As protein: CASSFSSRELDTQYF.

The chain employs TRBV9 and TRBJ2-7, with unresolved D. The V gene lost 0 bases and the J gene lost 1 base, with 8 bases spanning the gap. CDR3 length: 14 amino acids. Germline V gene lookup returns CDR1 SGDLS and CDR2 YYNGEE. The CDR3 DNA follows: TGTGCCAGCAGCGTAGATGCCGTTTCCTACGAGCAGTACTTC. This sequence encodes CASSVDAVSYEQYF. Drawing the rest from reference TRBV9 and TRBJ2-7, the complete variable domain is DSGVTQTPKHLITATGQRVTLRCSPRSGDLSVYWYQQSLDQGLQFLIQYYNGEERAKGNILERFSAQQFPDLHSELNLSSLELGDSALYFCASSVDAVSYEQYFGPGTRLTVT.